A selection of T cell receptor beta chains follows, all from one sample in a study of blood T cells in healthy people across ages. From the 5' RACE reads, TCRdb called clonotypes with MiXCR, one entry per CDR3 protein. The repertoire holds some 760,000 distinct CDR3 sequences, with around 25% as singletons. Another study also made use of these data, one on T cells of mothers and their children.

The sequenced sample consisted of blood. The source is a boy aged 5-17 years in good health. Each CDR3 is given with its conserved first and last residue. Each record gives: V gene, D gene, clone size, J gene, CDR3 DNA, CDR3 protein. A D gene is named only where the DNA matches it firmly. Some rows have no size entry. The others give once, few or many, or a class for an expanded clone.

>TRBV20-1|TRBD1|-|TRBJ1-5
TGCAGTGCTAGAGATGTCGGGACAGGGGAGCTTTATAGCAATCAGACCCAGCATTTT
CSARDVGTGELYSNQTQHF
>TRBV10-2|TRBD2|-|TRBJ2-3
TGCGCCAGCAGAAGGACTAGCGGGAGCACAGATACGCAGTATTTT
CASRRTSGSTDTQYF
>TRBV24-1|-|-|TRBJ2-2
TGTGCCACCAGTGGAGAGAGTGCAGGGATCACCGGGGAGCTGTTTTTT
CATSGESAGITGELFF
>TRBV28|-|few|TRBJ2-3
TGTGCCAGCAGGAGACGAGCGAGGGGAATTACAGATACGCAGTATTTT
CASRRRARGITDTQYF
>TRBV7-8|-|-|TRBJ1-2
TGTGCCAGCAGCTTACGGTACATGGACAACTATGGCTACACCTTC
CASSLRYMDNYGYTF
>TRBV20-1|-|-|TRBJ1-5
TGCAGTGCTACCGGATGGGGCAATCAGCCCCAGCATTTT
CSATGWGNQPQHF
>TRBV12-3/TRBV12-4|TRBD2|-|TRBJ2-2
TGTGCCAGCAAGCCTACTAGCGGGGGTTACGGGGAGCTGTTTTTT
CASKPTSGGYGELFF
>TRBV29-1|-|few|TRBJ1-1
TGCAGCGTTGAAATCGTGGGGAGCACTGAAGCTTTCTTT
CSVEIVGSTEAFF
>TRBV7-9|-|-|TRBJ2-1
TGTGCCAGCACCGAACCGGGGGACAATGAGCAGTTCTTC
CASTEPGDNEQFF
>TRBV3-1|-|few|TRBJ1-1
TGTGCCAGCAGCCAAGTCGGGGCTAACACTGAAGCTTTCTTT
CASSQVGANTEAFF
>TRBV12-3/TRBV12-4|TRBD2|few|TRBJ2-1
TGTGCCAGCAGCTTGCTAGCGGGGCCTGACAATGAGCAGTTCTTC
CASSLLAGPDNEQFF
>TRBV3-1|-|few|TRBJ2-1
TGTGCCAGCAGCCAAGATGGCGCCTCCTACAATGAGCAGTTCTTC
CASSQDGASYNEQFF
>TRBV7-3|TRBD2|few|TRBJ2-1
TGTGCCAGCAGCACCACGGGGGGAACTGAGCAGTTCTTC
CASSTTGGTEQFF
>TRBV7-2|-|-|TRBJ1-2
TGTGCCAGCAGCTCCTCACAGGGAACAACCTCGGGTGGCTACACCTTC
CASSSSQGTTSGGYTF
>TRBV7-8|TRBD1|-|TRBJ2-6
TGTGCCAGCAGCAAACCGACAGGGGGCAAGGGGGCTGGGGCCAACGTCCTGACTTTC
CASSKPTGGKGAGANVLTF
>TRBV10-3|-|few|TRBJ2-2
TGTGCCATCAGTGGCCCGGGGCCCGGGGAGCTGTTTTTT
CAISGPGPGELFF
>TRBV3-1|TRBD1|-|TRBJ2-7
TGTGCCAGCAGCCGGACAGGGTCCGAGCAGTACTTC
CASSRTGSEQYF
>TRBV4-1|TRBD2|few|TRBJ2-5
TGCGCCAGCAGCCAAAGAGGGACTAGCGAACAAGAGACCCAGTACTTC
CASSQRGTSEQETQYF
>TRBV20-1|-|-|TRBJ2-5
TGCAGTGCTAGAGATATCTCCTGGGGGCAGTACTTC
CSARDISWGQYF
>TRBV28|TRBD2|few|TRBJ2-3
TGTGCCAGCAGCCGGGAGGAGAGAGGGGAAACTAGCACAGATACGCAGTATTTT
CASSREERGETSTDTQYF
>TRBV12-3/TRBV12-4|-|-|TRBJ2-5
TGTGCCAGCAGTCCGACGCCAGAGACCCAGTACTTC
CASSPTPETQYF
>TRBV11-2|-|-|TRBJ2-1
TGTGCCAGCAGCCAAAGGTTGTATGAGCAGTTCTTC
CASSQRLYEQFF
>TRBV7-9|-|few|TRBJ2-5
TGTGCCAGCAGCTTAGTTTGGCCACAAGAGACCCAGTACTTC
CASSLVWPQETQYF
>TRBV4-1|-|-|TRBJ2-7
TGCGCCAGCAGCCACCCTGATGGGGGGTCGGGATACGAGCAGTACTTC
CASSHPDGGSGYEQYF
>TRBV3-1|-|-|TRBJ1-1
TGTGCCAGCAGCCAAGAGGTCTACACTGAAGCTTTCTTT
CASSQEVYTEAFF
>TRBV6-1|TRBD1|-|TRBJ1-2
TGTGCCAGCAGTGAATGGAGAGACAGGGGCGACTATGGCTACACCTTC
CASSEWRDRGDYGYTF
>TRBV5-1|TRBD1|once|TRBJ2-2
TGCGCCAGCAGCAAGGGACAGGCCGGGGAGCTGTTTTTT
CASSKGQAGELFF
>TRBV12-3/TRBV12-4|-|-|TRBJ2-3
TGTGCCAGCAGGGGCCGGGACCACCGGACAGATACGCAGTATTTT
CASRGRDHRTDTQYF
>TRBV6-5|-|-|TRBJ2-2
TGTGCCAGCAGTTACTCCCAGGGCGGGGAGCTGTTTTTT
CASSYSQGGELFF
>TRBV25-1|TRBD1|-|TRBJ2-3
TGTGCCAGCAGTTCATATCCCGGGACAGGTGTAGATACGCAGTATTTT
CASSSYPGTGVDTQYF
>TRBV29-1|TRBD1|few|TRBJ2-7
TGCAGCGGGGGGCTTACAGGGGACCCCTACGAGCAGTACTTC
CSGGLTGDPYEQYF
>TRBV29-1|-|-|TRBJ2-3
TGCAGCGTTGAGGGCAGGGTCACAGATACGCAGTATTTT
CSVEGRVTDTQYF
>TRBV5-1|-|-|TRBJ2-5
TGCGCCAGCAGCTTGGGGGGTTGGAACCAAGAGACCCAGTACTTC
CASSLGGWNQETQYF
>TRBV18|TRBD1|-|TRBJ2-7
TGTGCCAGCTCAGTATTCCGGGACAGCTCCTACGAGCAGTACTTC
CASSVFRDSSYEQYF
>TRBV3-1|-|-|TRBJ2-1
TGTGCCAGCAGCAAACAGGGTTTTGGGGAGCAGTTCTTC
CASSKQGFGEQFF
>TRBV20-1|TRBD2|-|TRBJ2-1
TGCAGTGCTGTTTCCTTAGGACGGGGGGAGTATGAGCAGTTCTTC
CSAVSLGRGEYEQFF
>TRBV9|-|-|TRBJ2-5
TGTGCCAGCAGCCCAAGGGGGAGCTACCGTGCGGAGACCCAGTACTTC
CASSPRGSYRAETQYF
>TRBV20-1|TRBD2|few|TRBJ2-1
TGCAGTGCTAGAGATATCAGTGCGGGACTAGCGCACAATGAGCAGTTCTTC
CSARDISAGLAHNEQFF
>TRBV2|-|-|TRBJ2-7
TGTGCCAGCCAGGCAGGGCCCTACGAGCAGTACTTC
CASQAGPYEQYF
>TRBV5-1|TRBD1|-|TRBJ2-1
TGCGCCAGCGGGTCAGGGGGTTTAGGCAATGAGCAGTTCTTC
CASGSGGLGNEQFF
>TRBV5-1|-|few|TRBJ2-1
TGCGCCAGCAGCCTCTACAAGAGCTCCTACGATGAGCAGTTCTTC
CASSLYKSSYDEQFF
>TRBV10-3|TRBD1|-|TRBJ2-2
TGTGCCATCATGGCGGCAGGGGGCACCGGGGAGCTGTTTTTT
CAIMAAGGTGELFF
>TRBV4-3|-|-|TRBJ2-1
TGCGCCAGCAGCCAAGACGTCGCGGGGAACTACAATGAGCAGTTCTTC
CASSQDVAGNYNEQFF
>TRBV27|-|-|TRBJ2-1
TGTGCCAGCAGTTTGGCGGGCCTATTGTACAATGAGCAGTTCTTC
CASSLAGLLYNEQFF
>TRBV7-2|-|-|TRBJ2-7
TGTGCCAGCAGCGGACGGACGGGGGACTACGAGCAGTACTTC
CASSGRTGDYEQYF
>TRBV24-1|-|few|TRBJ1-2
TGTGCCACCAGTGTTCCCAGCTATGGCTACACCTTC
CATSVPSYGYTF
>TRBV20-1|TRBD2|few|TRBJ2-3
TGCAGTGCTAGACTCGGGACTAGCAGTAGCACAGATACGCAGTATTTT
CSARLGTSSSTDTQYF
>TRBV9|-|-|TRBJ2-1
TGTGCCAGCAGCGAACTACAGGGTAATGAGCAGTTCTTC
CASSELQGNEQFF
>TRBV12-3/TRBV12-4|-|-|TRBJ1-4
TGTGCCATCAGTCCCGGTGGGTGGCCGAATGAAAAACTGTTTTTT
CAISPGGWPNEKLFF
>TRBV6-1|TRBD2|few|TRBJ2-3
TGTGCCAGCAGTGAAGCGCGGGGGTCTACGCAGTATTTT
CASSEARGSTQYF
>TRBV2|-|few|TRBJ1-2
TGTGCCAGCAGTCCCAACCCAACAGGCCTCTATGGCTACACCTTC
CASSPNPTGLYGYTF
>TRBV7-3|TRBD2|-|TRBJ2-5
TGTGCCAGCAGCTCCCTAGCGGGAGAAGATCGAGAGACCCAGTACTTC
CASSSLAGEDRETQYF